At least ten counts were recorded for the clone carrying this T cell receptor (beta chain). The data are from a study of T cells after yellow fever vaccination. Germline V gene lookup returns CDR1 KGHDR and CDR2 SFDVKD. V was clipped by 7 bases and J by 1 base, with 9 bases between them. The CDR3 sequence is 13 residues long. TCRdb re-derived calls from the 5' RACE reads in MiXCR, one entry per CDR3 protein. The sample records fewer than 350,000 distinct CDR3 sequences, about 8.7% being singletons. Source: PBMCs, taken on the day of the first yellow fever vaccination. The V gene is TRBV24-1, the J gene TRBJ2-5; D gene uncertain. The receptor was derived from a man younger than 35 who received the YFV17D yellow fever vaccine. The CDR3 loop is CATSGIFQETQYF. CDR3 DNA: TGTGCCACCAGCGGAATATTCCAAGAGACCCAGTACTTC.